The 5 T cell receptor beta chains below were found in one sample sequenced in a study of T cells in localized non-small cell lung cancer. This table comes from immunoSEQ multiplex PCR, and its TCRdb copy is limited to in-frame clones, with some not included. The sample lists some 50,000 clones; around 86% were seen once. The sample in question was PBMCs, obtained before any cancer treatment. The origin of the receptors is a female donor with stage II lung adenocarcinoma.

This clone was recorded once. This chain connects TRBV7-8 to TRBJ1-2, with D unclear. The CDR3 is 12 residues long. V was clipped by 5 bases and J by 1 base, with 5 bases between them. Germline V lookup: CDR1 SGHVS, CDR2 FQNEAQ. The CDR3 spells CASSDVNYGYTF. CDR3 DNA: TGTGCCAGCAGCGACGTTAACTATGGCTACACCTTC.

This chain links TRBV13 with TRBJ2-7; D possibly matches TRBD1 or TRBD2 (5 bases each). From germline, CDR1 is PRHDT and CDR2 FYEKMQ (reference sequence). The CDR3 consists of 15 residues. Trimming left V 6 bases short and J 5 bases short, with 20 bases between. This CDR3 is CASRFLGAGLNEQYF. CDR3 bases: TGTGCCAGCAGATTTCTCGGGGCAGGGCTCAACGAGCAGTACTTC.

The chain joins TRBV7-9 to TRBJ2-2; 8 bases fit TRBD1. This CDR3 has 17 amino acids. Germline V gene data show CDR1 as SEHNR and CDR2 as FQNEAQ (reference sequence). Trimming cost V 7 bases and J 4 bases; bases outside gene matches: 14. The CDR3 here is CASTHSTGTGSTGELFF. CDR3 nucleotides: TGTGCCAGCACCCACTCAACCGGGACAGGAAGCACCGGGGAGCTGTTTTTT.

This clone has a handful of counts. The CDR3 DNA sequence: TGCGCCAGCAGCTTGAAAGGGGAGACAGGGAATGGCTACACCTTC. Translated: CASSLKGETGNGYTF. This sequence joins TRBV5-1 and TRBJ1-2; 7 positions match TRBD1. Germline CDR1 and CDR2: SGHRS and YFSETQ. The CDR3 covers 15 residues. V shed 1 base and J 6 bases; nucleotides not matched to a gene: 9.

This clone was detected only a few times. The chain links TRBV10-1 to TRBJ1-5; D may be TRBD1 (6 bases). The CDR3 runs 13 residues. CDR1 is WNHNN and CDR2 is SYGVQD in the germline V gene (reference sequence). The V gene lost 3 bases and the J gene lost 7 bases, with 10 bases spanning the gap. CDR3 nucleotide sequence: TGCGCCAGCAGTGACTACAGGGAGCAGCCCCAGCATTTT. As protein: CASSDYREQPQHF.